A single sample gave rise to the 22 T cell receptor beta chains below, sequenced in a study of blood T cell repertoires in COVID-19. Profiled with immunoSEQ multiplex PCR; TCRdb holds only in-frame clones, not every one. Counted here are hundreds of thousands of clones, approximately 79% occurring once; the ten biggest clones make up 3% to 4%. The sample was peripheral blood. These receptors were obtained from a woman aged 40 to 49 with active or convalescent COVID-19.

The rearrangement links TRBV20-1 to TRBJ2-3; TRBD2 agrees at 8 bases. Trimming took 3 bases from V and 2 from J; bases not matched to a gene: 13. From germline, CDR1 is DFQATT and CDR2 SNEGSKA (reference sequence). This CDR3 has 17 residues. The CDR3 sequence: CSASDAPGGAPTDTQYF. CDR3 nucleotides: TGCAGTGCTAGTGATGCGCCCGGGGGGGCCCCCACAGATACGCAGTATTTT.

For this clone: Different DNA sequences within this sample yield the same CDR3. This chain joins TRBV3-1 (or the pseudogene TRBV3-2) and TRBJ1-1; D gene unclear. Trimming cost V 4 bases and J 1 base, with 4 bases left between them. The CDR3 is 12 amino acids. The germline CDR1 and CDR2 sequences are LGHDT and YNNKEL (reference sequence). The CDR3 nucleotides read TGTGCCAGCAGCCCAGGGAACACTGAAGCTTTCTTT. This sequence encodes CASSPGNTEAFF.

This clone was picked up a small number of times. This sequence joins TRBV13 and TRBJ1-2; 7 nucleotides line up with TRBD1. The V gene end was trimmed by 2 bases and the J gene end by 7 bases; junction bases not matched to a gene: 10. The CDR3 totals 15 residues. Germline CDR1 is PRHDT and CDR2 is FYEKMQ (reference sequence). CDR3 nucleotide sequence: TGTGCCAGCAGCTTATCTCGAGGGGGCGCCAGTGGCTACACCTTC. Amino acids: CASSLSRGGASGYTF. The variable domain in full, completed from reference TRBV13 and TRBJ1-2, reads AAGVIQSPRHLIKEKRETATLKCYPIPRHDTVYWYQQGPGQDPQFLISFYEKMQSDKGSIPDRFSAQQFSDYHSELNMSSLELGDSALYFCASSLSRGGASGYTFGSGTRLTVV.

The chain combines TRBV5-8 with TRBJ1-5; possibly TRBD1 for D (5 bases). Germline V CDR1 and CDR2: SGHTS, YDEGEE. CDR3 size: 15 residues. Trimming cost V 0 bases and J 2 bases, with 9 bases left between them. The CDR3 nucleotides read TGTGCCAGCAGCTTGGGCAGGGCGGGCAATCAGCCCCAGCATTTT. Protein product: CASSLGRAGNQPQHF.

The rearrangement links TRBV14 to TRBJ1-2; 7 bases are a match to TRBD1. This CDR3 has 16 amino acids. The junction had 8 bases not matched to a gene; V was cut back by 0 bases and J by 4 bases. Germline V gene sequence: CDR1 SGHDN, CDR2 FVKESK. The CDR3 DNA sequence: TGTGCCAGCAGCCAAGATCTCCAGGGGGATCTCTATGGCTACACCTTC. Its protein product is CASSQDLQGDLYGYTF.

Comments on this clone: The sample has other DNA sequences that encode this CDR3 too. This chain links TRBV7-3 with TRBJ2-5; tentative D call: TRBD2 (6 bases). Trimming cost V 2 bases and J 5 bases, with 9 bases left between them. This CDR3 is 13 amino acids long. Per the germline V gene, CDR1 is SGHTA and CDR2 is FQGTGA. As DNA, the CDR3 is TGTGCCAGCAGCTTAGGTGGGGGGGAGACCCAGTACTTC. Protein product: CASSLGGGETQYF. Full variable domain (outside the CDR3, taken from reference TRBV7-3 and TRBJ2-5): GAGVSQTPSNKVTEKGKYVELRCDPISGHTALYWYRQSLGQGPEFLIYFQGTGAADDSGLPNDRFFAVRPEGSVSTLKIQRTERGDSAVYLCASSLGGGETQYFGPGTRLLVL.

This clone qualifies as medium-sized (0.01 to 0.1%). The CDR3 bases are TGTGCCACCTCGGGCAGAAGAGGGACTAATGAAAAACTGTTTTTT. Translating gives CATSGRRGTNEKLFF. This chain connects TRBV6-5 to TRBJ1-4; D is unclear. CDR3 size: 15 residues. V was trimmed by 10 bases and J by 2 bases, leaving 17 bases between them. Per the germline V gene, CDR1 is MNHEY and CDR2 is SVGAGI.

V is TRBV4-1 and J is TRBJ1-2, with D unresolved. The ends were cut back, 1 base at V and 5 bases at J, with 11 bases in the middle. This CDR3 contains 14 residues. Germline CDR1 reads MGHRA; CDR2 reads YSYEKL. CDR3 residues: CASSQGGSLYGYTF. In DNA, the CDR3 is TGCGCCAGCAGCCAAGGCGGGAGTCTATATGGCTACACCTTC.

J is TRBJ1-5 and V is TRBV18; the D is unclear. The CDR3 consists of 16 residues. V lost 0 bases and J lost 1, with 10 bases in between. Germline CDR1 KGHSH, CDR2 LQKENI. The CDR3 DNA sequence: TGTGCCAGCTCACCACCCTCAGGTTCGAGCAATCAGCCCCAGCATTTT. Translated: CASSPPSGSSNQPQHF.

The rearrangement uses TRBV5-4 and TRBJ1-1; 12 bases are a match to TRBD1. J gave up 2 bases and V 3 bases, and 11 bases lay outside the gene matches. The germline gives CDR1 SGHNT, CDR2 YYREEE (reference sequence). CDR3 size: 18 residues. The CDR3 nucleotides read TGTGCCAGCAGCTCGGGACAGGGGGCCGCCCGACGCAACACTGAAGCTTTCTTT. Protein: CASSSGQGAARRNTEAFF.

The rearrangement joins TRBV18 to TRBJ1-1; TRBD1 aligns across 8 bases. The CDR3 covers 13 residues. Trimming cost V 4 bases and J 5 bases; bases outside gene matches: 3. From germline, CDR1 is KGHSH and CDR2 LQKENI. The CDR3: CASSRQGRTEAFF. The DNA for the CDR3 is TGTGCCAGCTCACGACAGGGGAGGACTGAAGCTTTCTTT.

The V gene is TRBV11-2, the J gene TRBJ2-2; 12 nucleotides match TRBD2. The V segment lost 1 base and the J segment 0 bases; nucleotides outside the gene matches: 0. CDR3 size: 17 residues. Germline values: CDR1 SGHAT, CDR2 FQNNGV. The CDR3 DNA follows: TGTGCCAGCAGCTTAGGACTAGCGGGAGCGAACACCGGGGAGCTGTTTTTT. It yields the protein CASSLGLAGANTGELFF.

The chain combines TRBV5-1 with TRBJ1-1, with 8 bases lining up with TRBD1. V lost 4 bases and J lost 0; bases outside the gene matches: 14. The germline CDR1 and CDR2 sequences are SGHRS and YFSETQ. The length of the CDR3 is 18 residues. DNA of the CDR3: TGCGCCAGCAGCCCTGGGGACAGGCTAAACAACATGAACACTGAAGCTTTCTTT. Its translation: CASSPGDRLNNMNTEAFF.

The chain is built from TRBV27 and TRBJ2-3; perhaps TRBD2 as D (5 bases). The germline gives CDR1 MNHEY, CDR2 SMNVEV (reference sequence). The V and J ends lost 4 bases and 0 bases respectively, with 11 bases between them. The length of the CDR3 is 15 residues. In DNA form, the CDR3 reads TGTGCCAGCAGTTGGGCGGGTTCTAGCACAGATACGCAGTATTTT. Residues: CASSWAGSSTDTQYF.

The J gene is TRBJ1-2, the V gene TRBV19; 8 bases line up with TRBD1. The germline gives CDR1 LNHDA, CDR2 SQIVND (reference sequence). CDR3 length: 15 amino acids. V trimming: 1 base; J trimming: 7 bases; junction bases outside the gene matches: 8. The CDR3 loop reads CASSIGQGSTGGYTF. CDR3 in DNA: TGTGCCAGTAGTATAGGACAGGGGTCTACGGGTGGCTACACCTTC.

The genes are TRBV20-1 and TRBJ2-7; 7 bases line up with TRBD2. The V gene end was trimmed by 3 bases and the J gene end by 2 bases; junction bases not matched to a gene: 13. The germline V gene encodes CDR1 DFQATT and CDR2 SNEGSKA (reference sequence). The CDR3 contains 16 residues. Here the CDR3 DNA reads TGCAGTGCTAGTGATCTGCGGCGGGGGACCCCCTACGAGCAGTACGTC. Translating it yields CSASDLRRGTPYEQYV.

The chain employs TRBV10-3 and TRBJ1-2; no clear D. CDR1 and CDR2 (germline): ENHRY, SYGVKD. V lost 6 bases and J lost 5, with 13 bases in between. The CDR3 has 13 amino acids. The CDR3 here is CAISDDKRYGYTF. The DNA of the CDR3 is TGTGCCATCAGCGACGACAAACGGTATGGCTACACCTTC.

The V and J genes are TRBV29-1 and TRBJ1-1, with a possible D match to TRBD1 (6 bases). CDR1 and CDR2 (germline): SQVTM, ANQGSEA. CDR3 length: 13 residues. With 8 bases removed from V and 4 bases from J, the gap between germline ends came to 17 bases. The CDR3 loop is CSSPGKGGTEAFF. The CDR3 coding sequence is TGCAGCTCCCCCGGGAAAGGGGGCACTGAAGCTTTCTTT.

The chain is built from TRBV25-1 and TRBJ1-5, with D maybe TRBD1 (5 bases). The CDR3 is 16 residues long. Trimming left V 4 bases short and J 4 bases short, with 17 bases between. Germline V gene data show CDR1 as MGHDK and CDR2 as SYGVNS. The CDR3 DNA reads as TGTGCCAGCAGTGGTGACTCAGGGAAGGTGAATCAGCCCCAGCATTTT. Its protein product is CASSGDSGKVNQPQHF.

The chain employs TRBV12-3 or TRBV12-4 and TRBJ2-4; D remains unclear. This CDR3 region has 13 residues. Trimming stripped 2 bases from V and 6 bases from J, with 8 bases between. This CDR3 is CASSLSQSNIQYF. DNA for the CDR3: TGTGCCAGCAGTTTATCACAGTCAAACATTCAGTACTTC.

This chain links TRBV18 with TRBJ1-1; no firm D call. From germline, CDR1 is KGHSH and CDR2 LQKENI. CDR3 length: 16 residues. The V end lost 2 bases, the J end lost 1 base, and 14 bases lay between the germline ends. The CDR3 coding sequence is TGTGCCAGCTCACCAGCGAGGTCCACCTCGAACACTGAAGCTTTCTTT. This sequence encodes CASSPARSTSNTEAFF. The entire variable domain, with the rest obtained from reference TRBV18 and TRBJ1-1, is as follows: NAGVMQNPRHLVRRRGQEARLRCSPMKGHSHVYWYRQLPEEGLKFMVYLQKENIIDESGMPKERFSAEFPKEGPSILRIQQVVRGDSAAYFCASSPARSTSNTEAFFGQGTRLTVV.

A note on this clone: The sample has other DNA sequences that encode this CDR3 too. The CDR3 region is CASSLRGQGAGNTGELFF. DNA for the CDR3: TGTGCCAGCAGCTTACGAGGGCAGGGGGCGGGGAACACCGGGGAGCTGTTTTTT. The chain couples TRBV11-2 to TRBJ2-2; 8 bases line up with TRBD1. J was trimmed by 1 base and V by 2 bases; bases with no gene match: 9. Germline V gene sequence: CDR1 SGHAT, CDR2 FQNNGV. CDR3 length equals 18 residues.